This is a list of T cell receptor beta chains from one sample in a study of T cell responses to AZD1222 COVID-19 vaccine. Measured with immunoSEQ multiplex PCR; TCRdb has only the in-frame clones, and not every one. The data contain under 200,000 clones, about 91% of them singletons. This sample comprised peripheral blood, obtained on day 0 of AZD1222 vaccination. These receptors all come from an adult in good health. CDR3s include the opening cysteine and the closing phenylalanine or tryptophan. The order of the fields is J gene, D gene, clone size, V gene, CDR3 protein, CDR3 DNA. D genes are given only for firm matches. Clone size is not always given. Where it is, it says once, few, many or a class for expanded clones.

J gene: TRBJ1-2
D gene: NA
clone size: NA
V gene: TRBV6-5
CDR3 protein: CASRTGGGRGYTF
CDR3 DNA: TGTGCCAGCAGAACCGGGGGGGGCCGTGGCTACACCTTC

J gene: TRBJ1-5
D gene: TRBD1
clone size: NA
V gene: TRBV28
CDR3 protein: CASLAGGDQPQHF
CDR3 DNA: TGTGCCAGCCTAGCAGGGGGTGATCAGCCCCAGCATTTT

J gene: TRBJ1-3
D gene: TRBD1
clone size: NA
V gene: TRBV19
CDR3 protein: CASTGTGENTIYF
CDR3 DNA: TGTGCCAGTACCGGGACAGGGGAAAACACCATATATTTT

J gene: TRBJ2-4
D gene: NA
clone size: NA
V gene: TRBV28
CDR3 protein: CASTGTGAKNIQYF
CDR3 DNA: TGTGCCAGCACAGGAACAGGGGCCAAAAACATTCAGTACTTC

J gene: TRBJ2-7
D gene: NA
clone size: NA
V gene: TRBV19
CDR3 protein: CASSIGGASYEQYF
CDR3 DNA: TGTGCCAGTAGTATAGGCGGGGCCTCCTACGAGCAGTACTTC

J gene: TRBJ1-5
D gene: TRBD1
clone size: NA
V gene: TRBV19
CDR3 protein: CASKPTGGNQPQHF
CDR3 DNA: TGTGCCAGTAAGCCGACAGGGGGCAATCAGCCCCAGCATTTT

J gene: TRBJ1-3
D gene: NA
clone size: NA
V gene: TRBV6-5
CDR3 protein: CASSYPAQDGGNTIYF
CDR3 DNA: TGTGCCAGCAGTTACCCAGCGCAGGATGGTGGAAACACCATATATTTT

J gene: TRBJ1-1
D gene: NA
clone size: NA
V gene: TRBV9
CDR3 protein: CASSPHHDPLNTEAFF
CDR3 DNA: TGTGCCAGCAGCCCCCACCATGACCCTTTAAACACTGAAGCTTTCTTT

J gene: TRBJ1-4
D gene: NA
clone size: once
V gene: TRBV28
CDR3 protein: CASSLGVGVMEKLFF
CDR3 DNA: TGTGCCAGCAGTTTAGGGGTTGGAGTTATGGAAAAACTGTTTTTT

J gene: TRBJ1-1
D gene: NA
clone size: NA
V gene: TRBV10-2
CDR3 protein: CAATDMNTEAFF
CDR3 DNA: TGCGCCGCTACAGATATGAACACTGAAGCTTTCTTT

J gene: TRBJ1-5
D gene: TRBD1
clone size: NA
V gene: TRBV5-1
CDR3 protein: CASSFGQGSNQPQHF
CDR3 DNA: TGCGCCAGCAGCTTCGGACAGGGTAGTAATCAGCCCCAGCATTTT

J gene: TRBJ1-3
D gene: TRBD1
clone size: NA
V gene: TRBV7-8
CDR3 protein: CASSPGQGRRNTIYF
CDR3 DNA: TGTGCCAGCAGCCCCGGACAGGGCAGGAGAAACACCATATATTTT

J gene: TRBJ1-6
D gene: NA
clone size: NA
V gene: TRBV7-9
CDR3 protein: CASSQGGLGGSPLHF
CDR3 DNA: TGTGCCAGCAGCCAAGGGGGGCTTGGGGGCTCACCCCTCCACTTT

J gene: TRBJ2-3
D gene: NA
clone size: NA
V gene: TRBV5-1
CDR3 protein: CASSLTGRFSRSDTQYF
CDR3 DNA: TGCGCCAGCAGCCTTACGGGCAGATTCTCCAGGTCCGATACGCAGTATTTT

J gene: TRBJ1-1
D gene: NA
clone size: NA
V gene: TRBV2
CDR3 protein: CASSETGNTEAFF
CDR3 DNA: TGTGCCAGCAGCGAGACAGGAAACACTGAAGCTTTCTTT

J gene: TRBJ2-3
D gene: TRBD2
clone size: few
V gene: TRBV6-4
CDR3 protein: CASSDSGRATDTQYF
CDR3 DNA: TGTGCCAGCAGTGATAGCGGGAGGGCCACAGATACGCAGTATTTT

J gene: TRBJ1-1
D gene: NA
clone size: NA
V gene: TRBV30
CDR3 protein: CAWRVGGNTEAFF
CDR3 DNA: TGTGCCTGGAGAGTTGGGGGGAACACTGAAGCTTTCTTT

J gene: TRBJ2-1
D gene: TRBD2
clone size: few
V gene: TRBV27
CDR3 protein: CASSLLAGGTNEQFF
CDR3 DNA: TGTGCCAGCAGTTTATTGGCGGGAGGGACGAATGAGCAGTTCTTC

J gene: TRBJ1-1
D gene: NA
clone size: NA
V gene: TRBV7-9
CDR3 protein: CASSLAGTVNTEAFF
CDR3 DNA: TGTGCCAGCAGCTTAGCCGGCACAGTGAACACTGAAGCTTTCTTT

J gene: TRBJ2-3
D gene: NA
clone size: NA
V gene: TRBV10-1
CDR3 protein: CASRYRVIRTDTQYF
CDR3 DNA: TGCGCCAGCAGGTATCGGGTAATTCGCACAGATACGCAGTATTTT

J gene: TRBJ1-2
D gene: TRBD1
clone size: once
V gene: TRBV5-4
CDR3 protein: CASSVGTGYGYTF
CDR3 DNA: TGTGCCAGCAGCGTCGGGACAGGCTATGGCTACACCTTC

J gene: TRBJ2-7
D gene: NA
clone size: NA
V gene: TRBV10-1
CDR3 protein: CASSESGGLGSEQYF
CDR3 DNA: TGCGCCAGCAGTGAGTCCGGGGGTTTGGGGAGCGAGCAGTACTTC

J gene: TRBJ2-3
D gene: TRBD2
clone size: NA
V gene: TRBV3-1/TRBV3-2
CDR3 protein: CASSYGSSGGRPYTQYF
CDR3 DNA: TGTGCCAGCAGCTACGGTTCTAGCGGGGGACGACCATATACGCAGTATTTT

J gene: TRBJ1-1
D gene: NA
clone size: NA
V gene: TRBV24-1
CDR3 protein: CATSDLFEAFF
CDR3 DNA: TGTGCCACCAGTGATTTGTTCGAAGCTTTCTTT